This passage covers 5 T cell receptor beta chains from one sample sequenced in a study of PD-L1 blockade in urothelial cancer. The time point here: pretreatment peripheral blood. This table comes from immunoSEQ multiplex PCR, and its TCRdb copy is limited to in-frame clones, with some not included. The sample has fewer than 75,000 clones, about 90% seen once. The sample consisted of PBMCs, taken around atezolizumab (anti-PD-L1) treatment. The receptors shown here come from a man in his 70s with urothelial cancer.

V usage is TRBV5-6 and J usage is TRBJ2-7, with 13 bases aligning to TRBD2. Germline trimming cut 3 bases from V and 3 bases from J; bases unmatched to any gene: 9. The germline gives CDR1 SGHDT, CDR2 YYEEEE. This CDR3 region has 17 residues. The chain's CDR3 is CASSSRLAGGASYEQYF. In DNA form, the CDR3 reads TGTGCCAGCAGCTCTCGACTAGCGGGAGGCGCTAGCTACGAGCAGTACTTC.

V is TRBV29-1 and J is TRBJ2-1; 14 bases match TRBD2. The V gene end was trimmed by 6 bases and the J gene end by 8 bases; junction bases not matched to a gene: 9. Germline CDR1 SQVTM, CDR2 ANQGSEA. This CDR3 spans 15 amino acids. This CDR3 reads CSVTLPGLAGDEQFF. CDR3 sequence (DNA): TGCAGCGTCACTCTACCGGGACTAGCGGGAGATGAGCAGTTCTTC.

The V gene is TRBV7-2, the J gene TRBJ2-2; 9 bases match TRBD1. J lost 7 bases, V lost 5 bases, and 8 bases had no gene match. CDR1 SGHTA and CDR2 FQGNSA come from the germline V gene. The CDR3 spans 15 residues. The CDR3 reads CASSIPGQGNGELFF. CDR3 bases: TGTGCCAGCAGCATTCCGGGACAGGGAAACGGGGAGCTGTTTTTT.

J is TRBJ2-1 and V is TRBV10-3, with 8 bases aligning to TRBD2. After removal of 3 bases from V and 2 bases from J, the junction contained 6 bases not matched to a gene. The germline gives CDR1 ENHRY, CDR2 SYGVKD. The CDR3 is made up of 16 amino acids. The CDR3 sequence: CAISDPTSGTYNEQFF. The CDR3 DNA reads as TGTGCCATCAGTGATCCAACTAGCGGCACCTACAATGAGCAGTTCTTC.

V is TRBV5-4 and J is TRBJ2-3; 14 bases line up with TRBD2. CDR1 and CDR2 (germline): SGHNT, YYREEE (reference sequence). Germline trimming cut 2 bases from V and 2 bases from J; bases unmatched to any gene: 10. The CDR3 contains 19 residues. The CDR3 nucleotides read TGTGCCAGCAGCTTCGGGACTAGCGGGAGTGGGTACCCCACAGATACGCAGTATTTT. This codes for CASSFGTSGSGYPTDTQYF.